This T cell receptor (beta chain) was captured in a study of blood T cells in healthy people across ages. Germline CDR1 is MNHEY and CDR2 is SVGAGI. The CDR3 extends over 16 amino acids. Losses at the gene ends were 0 bases for V and 1 base for J; bases not matched to a gene: 4. The authors ran a second PCR of about 6 to 11 cycles using a sample-barcoded 5' primer and a J-beta primer mix. TCRdb passed the 5' RACE reads through MiXCR, listing each CDR3 protein once. The sample shows 800,000 or so distinct CDR3 sequences, roughly 25% of them seen only once. Separately, the same data were catalogued under a study of T cells of mothers and their children.

Sequencing was done on a sample of blood. V gene TRBV6-5 combines with J gene TRBJ2-5; TRBD2 aligns across 8 bases. The receptor comes from a boy younger than 18 in good health. The CDR3 loop reads CASSYSFTSGQETQYF. The CDR3 DNA sequence: TGTGCCAGCAGTTACTCTTTCACTAGCGGCCAAGAGACCCAGTACTTC.